The T cell receptor (beta chain) under discussion was sequenced for a study of OX40 agonist ivuxolimab in advanced cancers. As for the study in general: Under the entry rules, prior anti-PD-1, anti-PD-L1 or anti-CTLA-4 therapy was allowed, and 40% had some. Overall study results and limits: Within 6 weeks, CD4+ and CD8+ blood T cells expanded clonally at 0.1 to 3.0 mg/kg.

Trimming took 6 bases from V and 2 from J, leaving 11 bases between them. Germline V gene lookup returns CDR1 MNHNY and CDR2 SVGAGI (reference sequence). The CDR3 is made up of 13 amino acids. This table comes from immunoSEQ multiplex PCR, and its TCRdb copy is limited to in-frame clones, with some not included. The data show some 100,000 clones, approximately 89% seen once. About this clone: Its antigen is unidentified.

This rearrangement joins TRBV6-6 to TRBJ2-7; D is perhaps TRBD1 (5 bases). The material sequenced was CD4+ or CD8+ T cells sorted from blood, taken in a trial of the OX40 agonist ivuxolimab. The clonotype comes from an adult with an advanced solid tumor such as melanoma, head and neck, liver or kidney cancer. CDR3 residues: CASSLDTPYEQYF. The CDR3 DNA reads as TGTGCCAGCAGCCTGGACACCCCCTACGAGCAGTACTTC.